Below are 3 T cell receptor beta chains sequenced from a single sample in a study of CD8+ T cells in alopecia areata. Treatment defined: oral pan-JAK inhibitor, 5-10 mg twice daily. cDNA prepared by RNA extraction and subsequent reverse transcription served as the template for sequencing. Libraries were prepared by immunoSEQ multiplex PCR; TCRdb keeps only in-frame clonotypes and omits some of them. The sample yields about 120,000 clones, approximately 55% seen once. Sequences were derived from CD4+ T cells sorted from blood, sampled at week 24, from a patient treated with tofacitinib. The receptors stem from a human donor with alopecia areata.

This chain connects TRBV30 to TRBJ1-2; D is ambiguous. The CDR3 runs 12 residues. Trimming removed 0 bases at V and 11 bases at J, with 13 bases between. Germline V gives CDR1 GTSNPN, CDR2 SVGIG (reference sequence). CDR3 region: CAWSVGPGSYTF. The CDR3 nucleotides read TGTGCCTGGAGTGTTGGGCCTGGTTCGTACACCTTC.

The J gene is TRBJ2-3, the V gene TRBV5-4; 8 nucleotides agree with TRBD2. CDR1 SGHNT and CDR2 YYREEE come from the germline V gene (reference sequence). The CDR3 covers 15 residues. V dropped 0 bases and J dropped 1; count of bases not matched to a gene: 1. The CDR3 is CASSLEAGGTDTQYF. In DNA form, the CDR3 reads TGTGCCAGCAGCTTGGAAGCGGGGGGCACAGATACGCAGTATTTT.

The V and J genes are TRBV4-1 and TRBJ1-6; maybe TRBD1 (5 bases). The germline CDR1 and CDR2 sequences are MGHRA and YSYEKL. V was pared by 4 bases and J by 6 bases, with 10 bases between. The CDR3 extends over 14 amino acids. The CDR3 here is CASSLDNRNSPLHF. DNA of the CDR3: TGCGCCAGCAGCCTGGACAACCGTAATTCACCCCTCCACTTT.